This T cell receptor (beta chain) is from a study of cytomegalovirus exposure and HLA in healthy donors. Whole-study results and caveats: Confirmation was obtained in vitro that three CMV-associated chains are specific for CMV antigens. Most observed TCR sequences were rare, whereas some public TCRs were detected in many donors. Reported performance of the classifier showed diagnosis of cytomegalovirus status with high specificity and sensitivity.

J gave up 4 bases and V 6 bases, and 8 bases lay outside the gene matches. This CDR3 has 16 amino acids. Germline V gene sequence: CDR1 SNHLY, CDR2 FYNNEI. Comment on this clone: Its antigen remains unknown.

Some clones are missing from TCRdb's copy, which holds only in-frame ones; the method was immunoSEQ multiplex PCR. The sample lists about 250,000 clones, 87% seen once, with approximately 12% in the top ten. The V gene is TRBV2, the J gene TRBJ2-1; 11 nucleotides align to TRBD2. The source is a man younger than 30 in good health and CMV-seropositive. Specimen: PBMCs. The CDR3 here is CASSSPGLAVYNEQFF. The CDR3 nucleotides read TGTGCCAGCAGCTCCCCGGGACTAGCGGTATACAATGAGCAGTTCTTC.